Listed here are 32 T cell receptor beta chains from one sample, sequenced in a study of blood T cell repertoires in COVID-19. TCRdb's copy holds only in-frame clones and misses some; the assay was immunoSEQ multiplex PCR. The sample holds around 21,000 clones, 88% seen once. The sequencing sample was made of peripheral blood. The source is a human donor in a cohort sampled during active COVID-19.

The V and J genes are TRBV2 and TRBJ1-1; TRBD1 matches at 8 bases. Germline V gene lookup returns CDR1 SNHLY and CDR2 FYNNEI. The CDR3 loop spans 15 amino acids. V trimming: 6 bases; J trimming: 4 bases; junction bases outside the gene matches: 10. The CDR3 loop reads CASRLQGGIGTEAFF. CDR3 nucleotides: TGTGCCAGCAGGCTACAGGGGGGTATTGGCACTGAAGCTTTCTTT.

The chain couples TRBV14 to TRBJ2-3; possible D gene TRBD1, 5 bases. Trimming removed 0 bases from V and 6 bases from J, with 10 bases in between. The CDR3 extends over 14 amino acids. The V gene's germline CDR1 is SGHDN and CDR2 FVKESK. CDR3 loop: CASSQEMGLDTQYF. CDR3 DNA: TGTGCCAGCAGCCAAGAGATGGGGCTCGATACGCAGTATTTT. Together with reference TRBV14 and TRBJ2-3, the CDR3 gives the full variable domain: EAGVTQFPSHSVIEKGQTVTLRCDPISGHDNLYWYRRVMGKEIKFLLHFVKESKQDESGMPNNRFLAERTGGTYSTLKVQPAELEDSGVYFCASSQEMGLDTQYFGPGTRLTVL.

V usage is TRBV30 and J usage is TRBJ1-2; the D is unclear. Germline lookup yields CDR1 GTSNPN and CDR2 SVGIG (reference sequence). The germline V and J ends were trimmed by 3 bases and 4 bases, with 12 bases remaining between them. The CDR3 covers 13 residues. CDR3: CAWSMSEIYGYTF. CDR3 in DNA: TGTGCCTGGAGCATGTCAGAAATCTATGGCTACACCTTC.

The gene calls are TRBV27 and TRBJ2-3, with a tentative D call TRBD2 (6 bases). CDR3 length: 13 amino acids. CDR1 is MNHEY, CDR2 SMNVEV, per germline (reference sequence). Trimming shortened V by 8 bases and J by 4 bases, and 13 bases separated the two germline ends. Here the CDR3 reads CASGGLRADTQYF. The CDR3 nucleotides are TGTGCCAGCGGAGGGCTGCGCGCAGATACGCAGTATTTT.

This chain uses TRBV3-1 (or the pseudogene TRBV3-2) with TRBJ1-5; 8 bases match TRBD1. Germline V gene sequence: CDR1 LGHDT, CDR2 YNNKEL (reference sequence). The CDR3 covers 15 residues. V was clipped by 4 bases and J by 4 bases; unmatched bases: 6. The CDR3 loop is CASSLGTGGNQPQHF. The CDR3 bases are TGTGCCAGCAGCCTTGGGACAGGAGGAAATCAGCCCCAGCATTTT.

This chain connects TRBV4-1 to TRBJ1-2; no reliable D call. The length of the CDR3 is 15 residues. Germline V lookup: CDR1 MGHRA, CDR2 YSYEKL. The ends were cut back, 0 bases at V and 7 bases at J, with 15 bases in the middle. The CDR3 DNA reads TGCGCCAGCAGCCAAGAGGCCCTTCTAGAGGCTGGCTACACCTTC. Translated: CASSQEALLEAGYTF.

The V gene is TRBV19, the J gene TRBJ2-3; the match to TRBD1 covers 9 bases. This CDR3 is built from 16 residues. The germline V gene encodes CDR1 LNHDA and CDR2 SQIVND (reference sequence). J lost 1 base, V lost 5 bases, and 7 bases had no gene match. CDR3 sequence reads: CASSPDRGRGTDTQYF. For the CDR3, the DNA is TGTGCCAGTAGTCCGGACAGGGGAAGAGGCACAGATACGCAGTATTTT.

The rearrangement joins TRBV29-1 to TRBJ2-3, with 7 bases lining up with TRBD1. The CDR3 extends over 13 amino acids. V shed 8 bases, J shed 3 bases, and the junction held 8 bases outside the gene matches. Germline lookup yields CDR1 SQVTM and CDR2 ANQGSEA. CDR3 in DNA: TGCAGCACTGTCCCGGGACAGACAGATACGCAGTATTTT. This sequence encodes CSTVPGQTDTQYF.

The J gene is TRBJ1-5, the V gene TRBV5-8, with 7 bases identical to TRBD1. The CDR3 is 16 residues long. With V trimmed by 6 bases and J by 5 bases, 14 bases remained unmatched. Germline V gene lookup returns CDR1 SGHTS and CDR2 YDEGEE. CDR3 amino acids: CASTPRDSTTHQPQHF. As DNA, the CDR3 is TGTGCCAGCACCCCCCGGGACAGTACTACGCATCAGCCCCAGCATTTT.

The J gene is TRBJ1-1, the V gene TRBV19, with D unresolved. The V gene's germline CDR1 is LNHDA and CDR2 SQIVND (reference sequence). The CDR3 is made up of 13 amino acids. V was shortened by 7 bases and J by 4 bases, with 13 bases between the two germline ends. The CDR3 spells CASMRRERTEAFF. The CDR3 DNA reads TGTGCCAGTATGAGGAGGGAGCGCACTGAAGCTTTCTTT.

The gene calls are TRBV4-1 and TRBJ2-3; D is unresolved. Trimming removed 1 base from V and 9 bases from J, with 5 bases in between. This CDR3 is built from 11 residues. Germline CDR1 MGHRA, CDR2 YSYEKL. The chain's CDR3 is CASSQVETQYF. DNA for the CDR3: TGCGCCAGCAGCCAAGTTGAGACGCAGTATTTT.

The rearrangement joins TRBV4-2 to TRBJ1-3; D not certain. CDR1 LGHNA and CDR2 YNFKEQ come from the germline V gene. Trimming took off 4 bases at V and 0 bases at J, with 7 bases between the two ends. CDR3 length: 14 amino acids. The CDR3 sequence is CASSLVLSGNTIYF. In DNA form, the CDR3 reads TGTGCCAGCAGCCTCGTTCTCTCTGGAAACACCATATATTTT.

The rearrangement joins TRBV5-8 to TRBJ1-1; D remains unclear. The CDR3 is 14 residues long. Germline CDR1 reads SGHTS; CDR2 reads YDEGEE. V lost 4 bases and J lost 3, with 13 bases in between. The CDR3 sequence: CASSQYPKYTEAFF. The CDR3 nucleotides are TGTGCCAGCAGCCAATACCCTAAGTACACTGAAGCTTTCTTT.

The V and J genes are TRBV7-9 and TRBJ2-3, with 14 positions matching TRBD2. This CDR3 has 17 residues. V lost 2 bases, J lost 6 bases, and 7 bases stayed unmatched. The germline gives CDR1 SEHNR, CDR2 FQNEAQ (reference sequence). The CDR3 loop is CASSLPRTSGGQDTQYF. The CDR3 coding sequence is TGTGCCAGCAGCTTACCTCGGACTAGCGGGGGGCAGGATACGCAGTATTTT.

This sequence joins TRBV5-1 and TRBJ1-1, with D unresolved. The germline V and J ends were trimmed by 5 bases and 0 bases, with 8 bases remaining between them. CDR1 is SGHRS, CDR2 YFSETQ, per germline. The CDR3 spans 13 residues. The CDR3 reads CASRGRVNTEAFF. In nucleotides, the CDR3 is TGCGCCAGCAGAGGTCGGGTGAACACTGAAGCTTTCTTT.

The chain couples TRBV11-2 to TRBJ1-1; no clear D gene. Per germline, CDR1 SGHAT and CDR2 FQNNGV. The CDR3 has 12 amino acids. The V end lost 4 bases, the J end lost 6 bases, and 9 bases lay between the germline ends. The CDR3, as DNA: TGTGCCAGCAGCTCGTTCCGCGCTGAAGCTTTCTTT. Its translation is CASSSFRAEAFF.

V is TRBV6-5 and J is TRBJ2-7; unclear D gene. This CDR3 is 14 amino acids long. CDR1 is MNHEY, CDR2 SVGAGI, per germline. V was pared by 5 bases and J by 5 bases, with 16 bases between. The CDR3 bases are TGTGCCAGCAGTCCCATGGGTGACTGGAACGAGCAGTACTTC. Encoded protein: CASSPMGDWNEQYF.

The rearrangement links TRBV7-9 to TRBJ1-5; TRBD1 matches 10 bases. V was pared by 5 bases and J by 4 bases, with 5 bases of the junction left unmatched. This CDR3 is 15 amino acids long. Germline values: CDR1 SEHNR, CDR2 FQNEAQ (reference sequence). CDR3 amino acids: CASSPLGQGNQPQHF. DNA for the CDR3: TGTGCCAGCAGCCCTCTGGGACAGGGGAATCAGCCCCAGCATTTT. Filled out from reference TRBV7-9 and TRBJ1-5, the complete variable domain reads DTGVSQNPRHKITKRGQNVTFRCDPISEHNRLYWYRQTLGQGPEFLTYFQNEAQLEKSRLLSDRFSAERPKGSFSTLEIQRTEQGDSAMYLCASSPLGQGNQPQHFGDGTRLSIL.

This clone occurred once. This chain connects TRBV5-1 to TRBJ2-1; 8 bases agree with TRBD2. This CDR3 comprises 14 residues. Germline V gene sequence: CDR1 SGHRS, CDR2 YFSETQ. V shed 4 bases and J 9 bases; nucleotides not matched to a gene: 9. The CDR3 DNA follows: TGCGCCAGCAGCCCAATGACTAGCGACGGTGAGCAGTTCTTC. Encoded protein: CASSPMTSDGEQFF. Based on the CDR3 plus reference TRBV5-1 and TRBJ2-1, the full variable domain is KAGVTQTPRYLIKTRGQQVTLSCSPISGHRSVSWYQQTPGQGLQFLFEYFSETQRNKGNFPGRFSGRQFSNSRSEMNVSTLELGDSALYLCASSPMTSDGEQFFGPGTRLTVL.

The chain employs TRBV5-1 and TRBJ1-6; D is ambiguous. The CDR3 totals 11 residues. Trimming cost V 5 bases and J 8 bases, with 5 bases left between them. The germline V gene encodes CDR1 SGHRS and CDR2 YFSETQ. Here the CDR3 DNA reads TGCGCCAGCAGAGGAGATTCACCCCTCCACTTT. Protein sequence: CASRGDSPLHF.

J is TRBJ1-1 and V is TRBV2, with a tentative D call TRBD1 (6 bases). V was trimmed by 9 bases and J by 1 base, leaving 18 bases between them. There are 15 residues in the CDR3. Germline lookup yields CDR1 SNHLY and CDR2 FYNNEI. CDR3 protein: CARRPPGEGNTEAFF. The CDR3 DNA sequence: TGTGCCAGGCGTCCACCAGGGGAGGGGAACACTGAAGCTTTCTTT.

The J gene is TRBJ1-1, the V gene TRBV2; D not certain. The CDR3 covers 16 residues. Looked up from germline, CDR1 is SNHLY and CDR2 is FYNNEI. In nucleotides, the CDR3 is TGTGCACGCCGGTCCGGGTTTTGGAGCCTTGGAACTGAAGCTTTCTTT. This gives the protein CARRSGFWSLGTEAFF. The full variable domain, rest sourced from reference TRBV2 and TRBJ1-1, is EPEVTQTPSHQVTQMGQEVILRCVPISNHLYFYWYRQILGQKVEFLVSFYNNEISEKSEIFDDQFSVERPDGSNFTLKIRSTKLEDSAMYFCARRSGFWSLGTEAFFGQGTRLTVV.

The CDR3 loop reads CASSLRGATDTQYF. In DNA form, the CDR3 reads TGTGCCAGCAGCTTAAGGGGTGCCACAGATACGCAGTATTTT. J is TRBJ2-3 and V is TRBV13, with D tentatively TRBD1 (5 bases). V was pared by 2 bases and J by 2 bases, with 8 bases between. The CDR3 is made up of 14 amino acids. Germline values: CDR1 PRHDT, CDR2 FYEKMQ (reference sequence).

This chain uses TRBV7-8 with TRBJ1-2; 7 positions agree with TRBD1. The junction had 9 bases not matched to a gene; V was cut back by 1 base and J by 10 bases. The CDR3 is 14 residues long. The germline V gene has CDR1 SGHVS and CDR2 FQNEAQ. Here the CDR3 DNA reads TGTGCCAGCAGCTTAGTTTGGGGACAGCGCGACTACACCTTC. It codes for CASSLVWGQRDYTF.

J is TRBJ1-1 and V is TRBV7-9; D ambiguous. This CDR3 has 13 residues. Germline values: CDR1 SEHNR, CDR2 FQNEAQ (reference sequence). V was trimmed by 1 base and J by 9 bases, leaving 12 bases between them. The CDR3 sequence: CASSLVGQVKAFF. The CDR3 DNA follows: TGTGCCAGCAGCTTAGTCGGCCAGGTTAAAGCTTTCTTT. Looking up the rest from reference TRBV7-9 and TRBJ1-1 gives the full variable domain: DTGVSQNPRHKITKRGQNVTFRCDPISEHNRLYWYRQTLGQGPEFLTYFQNEAQLEKSRLLSDRFSAERPKGSFSTLEIQRTEQGDSAMYLCASSLVGQVKAFFGQGTRLTVV.

V gene TRBV10-3 combines with J gene TRBJ1-2, with 8 positions matching TRBD1. Germline V CDR1 and CDR2: ENHRY, SYGVKD. The CDR3 has 14 residues. J lost 8 bases, V lost 6 bases, and 11 bases had no gene match. The CDR3 reads CAIRNTDRDWGYTF. CDR3 nucleotide sequence: TGTGCCATCAGGAATACGGACAGGGACTGGGGCTACACCTTC.

The gene calls are TRBV5-6 and TRBJ2-5; D is unresolved. V shed 1 base and J shed 2 bases, with 9 bases lying between them. Germline V lookup: CDR1 SGHDT, CDR2 YYEEEE. This CDR3 has 14 residues. The CDR3 DNA is TGTGCCAGCAGCTTGTACACAGTACAAGAGACCCAGTACTTC. Its translation: CASSLYTVQETQYF.

This clone came up once. The chain carries TRBV5-4 and TRBJ2-1; 12 bases match TRBD1. V lost 4 bases and J lost 3; bases outside the gene matches: 2. The CDR3 spans 15 residues. Germline CDR1 reads SGHNT; CDR2 reads YYREEE (reference sequence). CDR3 protein: CASSRDRGLYNEQFF. In DNA form, the CDR3 reads TGTGCCAGCAGCAGGGACAGGGGGCTCTACAATGAGCAGTTCTTC. Based on the CDR3 plus reference TRBV5-4 and TRBJ2-1, the full variable domain is ETGVTQSPTHLIKTRGQQVTLRCSSQSGHNTVSWYQQALGQGPQFIFQYYREEENGRGNFPPRFSGLQFPNYSSELNVNALELDDSALYLCASSRDRGLYNEQFFGPGTRLTVL.

V and J are TRBV5-1 and TRBJ2-1, with D possibly being TRBD2 (6 bases). This CDR3 comprises 13 residues. Trimming took 4 bases from V and 5 from J, leaving 10 bases between them. The V gene's germline CDR1 is SGHRS and CDR2 YFSETQ. The CDR3 nucleotides read TGCGCCAGCAGCGCGGCTAGCGACAATGAGCAGTTCTTC. It specifies CASSAASDNEQFF.

The chain joins TRBV10-3 to TRBJ2-1; tentatively, D is TRBD1 (5 bases). V was pared by 10 bases and J by 3 bases, with 16 bases between. CDR3 length: 14 residues. Germline lookup yields CDR1 ENHRY and CDR2 SYGVKD. The CDR3 region is CATGYSDIYNEQFF. DNA of the CDR3: TGTGCCACCGGATACTCGGACATCTACAATGAGCAGTTCTTC.

This sequence joins TRBV5-1 and TRBJ2-7; 9 bases are shared with TRBD1. Trimming removed 0 bases from V and 3 bases from J; junction bases left unmatched: 13. Per germline, CDR1 SGHRS and CDR2 YFSETQ. This CDR3 has 18 amino acids. The DNA for the CDR3 is TGCGCCAGCAGCTTGGCCCACTACTCCGGGACAGGGCTCTACGAGCAGTACTTC. Protein sequence: CASSLAHYSGTGLYEQYF.

The chain is built from TRBV4-1 and TRBJ2-5; 8 bases line up with TRBD2. The trim removed 2 bases at V and 2 bases at J, leaving 4 bases unmatched. Germline CDR1 MGHRA, CDR2 YSYEKL. The CDR3 sequence is 15 residues long. In nucleotides, the CDR3 is TGCGCCAGCAGCCAAATGCGGGGGGATCAAGAGACCCAGTACTTC. Translation: CASSQMRGDQETQYF.